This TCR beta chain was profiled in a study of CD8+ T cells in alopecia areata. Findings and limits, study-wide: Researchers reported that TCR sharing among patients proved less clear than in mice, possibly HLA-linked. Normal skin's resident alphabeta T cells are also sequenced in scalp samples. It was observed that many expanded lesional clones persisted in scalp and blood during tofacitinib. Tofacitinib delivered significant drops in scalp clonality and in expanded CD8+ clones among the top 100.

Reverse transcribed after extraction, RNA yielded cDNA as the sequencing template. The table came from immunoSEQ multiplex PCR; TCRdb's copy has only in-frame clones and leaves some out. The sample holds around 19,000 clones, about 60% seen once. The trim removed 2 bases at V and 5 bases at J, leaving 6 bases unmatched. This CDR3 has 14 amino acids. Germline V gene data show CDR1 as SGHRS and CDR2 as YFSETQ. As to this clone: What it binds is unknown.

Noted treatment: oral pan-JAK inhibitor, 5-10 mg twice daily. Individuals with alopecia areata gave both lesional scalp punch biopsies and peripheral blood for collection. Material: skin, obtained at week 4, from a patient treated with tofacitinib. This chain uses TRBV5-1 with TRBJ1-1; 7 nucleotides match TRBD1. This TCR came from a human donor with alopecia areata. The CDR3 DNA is TGCGCCAGCAGCTTCGGGACAGTCCAAACTGAAGCTTTCTTT. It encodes CASSFGTVQTEAFF.